Included here is one T cell receptor beta chain sequence, with context. The target antigen is unknown. These data belong to a study of PD-L1 blockade in urothelial cancer. Across the study: Analyses were performed on blood at 3 weeks after treatment start (the second dose) and at 6 weeks.

Study outcomes and limitations: Better survival was forecast by a pretreatment blood TCR clonality below the median.

Time point specified: peripheral blood 6 weeks after treatment start. Sampling of each patient yielded between 1 and 8 specimens, collected pretreatment and on-treatment. Trimming removed 4 bases from V and 0 bases from J, with 10 bases in between. The V gene's germline CDR1 is SGHDT and CDR2 YYEEEE. The CDR3 length is 14 residues. TCRdb's table, derived via immunoSEQ multiplex PCR, lists solely in-frame clones and lacks some. This sample has some 120,000 clones, with about 89% found just once. The clonotype originates from a man aged 60-69 years with urothelial cancer. V is TRBV5-6 and J is TRBJ1-1; TRBD1 might be the D (5 bases). The starting material was PBMCs, obtained around atezolizumab (anti-PD-L1) treatment. CDR3 coding DNA: TGTGCCAGCAGCCACGGACACATGAACACTGAAGCTTTCTTT. Encoded protein: CASSHGHMNTEAFF.